This T cell receptor (beta chain) was captured by sequencing in a study of T cell changes during pregnancy in multiple sclerosis. TCRdb's table, derived via immunoSEQ multiplex PCR, lists solely in-frame clones and lacks some. The table includes about 93,000 clones, approximately 92% detected once. This CDR3 has 14 amino acids. V was shortened by 7 bases and J by 5 bases, with 20 bases between the two germline ends. Germline lookup yields CDR1 SQVTM and CDR2 ANQGSEA. The chain recombines TRBV29-1 with TRBJ2-5, with TRBD1 as a possible D gene (7 bases). The sequences come from peripheral blood, collected after pregnancy. The source is a female donor with multiple sclerosis, enrolled in a pregnancy study. The CDR3 region is CSALGGGGQETQYF. In nucleotides, the CDR3 is TGCAGCGCACTTGGCGGAGGGGGCCAGGAGACCCAGTACTTC.